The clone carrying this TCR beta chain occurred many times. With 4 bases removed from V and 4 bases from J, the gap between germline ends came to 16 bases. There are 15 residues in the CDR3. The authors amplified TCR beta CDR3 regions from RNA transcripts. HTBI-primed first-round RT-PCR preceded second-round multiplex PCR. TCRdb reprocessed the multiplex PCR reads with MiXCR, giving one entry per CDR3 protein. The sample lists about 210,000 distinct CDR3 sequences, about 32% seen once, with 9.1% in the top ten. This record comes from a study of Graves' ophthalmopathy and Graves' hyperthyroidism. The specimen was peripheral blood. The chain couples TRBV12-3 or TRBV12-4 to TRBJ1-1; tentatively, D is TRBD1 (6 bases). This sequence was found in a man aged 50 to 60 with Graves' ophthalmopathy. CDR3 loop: CASSWGGAGTTEAFF. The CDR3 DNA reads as TGTGCCAGCAGTTGGGGGGGGGCTGGGACCACTGAAGCTTTCTTT.